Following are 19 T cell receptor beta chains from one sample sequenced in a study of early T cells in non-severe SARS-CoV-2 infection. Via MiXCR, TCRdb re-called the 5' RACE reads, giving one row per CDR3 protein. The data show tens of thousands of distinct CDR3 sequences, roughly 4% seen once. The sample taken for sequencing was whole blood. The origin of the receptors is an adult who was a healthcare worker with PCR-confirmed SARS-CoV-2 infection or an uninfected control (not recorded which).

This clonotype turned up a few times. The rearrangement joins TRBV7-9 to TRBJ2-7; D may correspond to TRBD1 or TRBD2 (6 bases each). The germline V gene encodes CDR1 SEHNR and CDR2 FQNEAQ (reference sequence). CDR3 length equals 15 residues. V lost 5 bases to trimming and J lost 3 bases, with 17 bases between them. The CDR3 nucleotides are TGTGCCAGCAGCGCTCAAGGGGGTAGCGGCTACGAGCAGTACTTC. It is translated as CASSAQGGSGYEQYF.

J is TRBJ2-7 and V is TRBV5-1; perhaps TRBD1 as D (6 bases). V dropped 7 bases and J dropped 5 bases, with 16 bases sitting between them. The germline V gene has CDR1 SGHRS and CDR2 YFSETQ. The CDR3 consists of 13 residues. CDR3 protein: CASRMGARDEQYF. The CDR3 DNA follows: TGCGCCAGCCGAATGGGGGCGCGCGACGAGCAGTACTTC.

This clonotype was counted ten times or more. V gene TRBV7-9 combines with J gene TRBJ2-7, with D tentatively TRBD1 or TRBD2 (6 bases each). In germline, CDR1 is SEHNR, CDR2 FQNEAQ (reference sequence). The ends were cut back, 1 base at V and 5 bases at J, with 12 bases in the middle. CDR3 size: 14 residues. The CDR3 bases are TGTGCCAGCAGCTTAGAGGGGGGAATCGACGAGCAGTACTTC. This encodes CASSLEGGIDEQYF.

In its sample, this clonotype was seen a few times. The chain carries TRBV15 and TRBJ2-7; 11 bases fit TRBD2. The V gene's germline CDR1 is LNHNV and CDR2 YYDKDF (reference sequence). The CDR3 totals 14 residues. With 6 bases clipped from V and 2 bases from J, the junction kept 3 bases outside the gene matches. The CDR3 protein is CATRLAGDPYEQYF. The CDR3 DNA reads TGTGCCACCAGACTAGCGGGGGACCCCTACGAGCAGTACTTC.

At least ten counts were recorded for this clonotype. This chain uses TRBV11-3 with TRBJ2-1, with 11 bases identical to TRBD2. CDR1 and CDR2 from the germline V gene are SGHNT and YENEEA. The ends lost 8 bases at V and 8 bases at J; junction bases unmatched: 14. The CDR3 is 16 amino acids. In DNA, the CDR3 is TGTGCCAGCCAGGCTACTAGCGGGGGCCTGGGACATGAGCAGTTCTTC. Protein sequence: CASQATSGGLGHEQFF.

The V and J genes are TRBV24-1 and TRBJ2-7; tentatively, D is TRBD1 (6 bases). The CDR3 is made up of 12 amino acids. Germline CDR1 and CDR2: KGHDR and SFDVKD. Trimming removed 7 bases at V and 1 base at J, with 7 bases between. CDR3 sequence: CATRDSSYEQYF. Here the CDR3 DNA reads TGTGCCACCAGGGACAGTTCCTACGAGCAGTACTTC.

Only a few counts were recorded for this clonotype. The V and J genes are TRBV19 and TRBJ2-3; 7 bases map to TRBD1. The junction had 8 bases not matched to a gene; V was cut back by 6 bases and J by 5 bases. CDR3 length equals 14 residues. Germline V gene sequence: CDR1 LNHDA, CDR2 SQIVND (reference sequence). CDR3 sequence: CASRREGGEDTQYF. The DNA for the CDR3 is TGTGCCAGTAGGAGAGAAGGGGGCGAAGATACGCAGTATTTT.

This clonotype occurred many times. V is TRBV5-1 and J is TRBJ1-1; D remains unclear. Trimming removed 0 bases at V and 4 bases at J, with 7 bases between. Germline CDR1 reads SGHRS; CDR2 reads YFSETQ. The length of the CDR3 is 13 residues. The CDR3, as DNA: TGCGCCAGCAGCTTGGCAGGAGCCACTGAAGCTTTCTTT. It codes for CASSLAGATEAFF.

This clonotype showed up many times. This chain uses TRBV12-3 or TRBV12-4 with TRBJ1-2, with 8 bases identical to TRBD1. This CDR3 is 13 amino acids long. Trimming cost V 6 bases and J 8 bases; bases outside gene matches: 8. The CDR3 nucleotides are TGTGCCAGCAGATCCCAGGGGGCGGGGGGCTACACCTTC. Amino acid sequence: CASRSQGAGGYTF.

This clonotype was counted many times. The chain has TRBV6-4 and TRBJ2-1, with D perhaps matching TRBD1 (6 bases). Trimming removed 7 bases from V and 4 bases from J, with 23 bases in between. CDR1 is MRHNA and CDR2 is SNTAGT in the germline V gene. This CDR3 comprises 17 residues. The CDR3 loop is CASTLGPMNREYNEQFF. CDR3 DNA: TGTGCCAGCACCCTAGGACCGATGAACAGGGAGTACAATGAGCAGTTCTTC.

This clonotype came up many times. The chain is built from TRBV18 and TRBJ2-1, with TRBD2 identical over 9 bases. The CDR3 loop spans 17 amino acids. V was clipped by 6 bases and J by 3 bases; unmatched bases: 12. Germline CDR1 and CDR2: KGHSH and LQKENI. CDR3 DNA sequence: TGTGCCAGCTCCCCCCTACCGACTAGCGGAAACTACAATGAGCAGTTCTTC. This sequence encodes CASSPLPTSGNYNEQFF.

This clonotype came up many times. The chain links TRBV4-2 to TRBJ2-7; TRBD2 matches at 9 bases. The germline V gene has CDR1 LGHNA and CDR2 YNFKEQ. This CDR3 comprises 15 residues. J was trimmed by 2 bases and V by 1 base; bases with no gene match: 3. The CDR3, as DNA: TGTGCCAGCAGCCAAGTAAGCGGGGGGACCTACGAGCAGTACTTC. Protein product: CASSQVSGGTYEQYF.

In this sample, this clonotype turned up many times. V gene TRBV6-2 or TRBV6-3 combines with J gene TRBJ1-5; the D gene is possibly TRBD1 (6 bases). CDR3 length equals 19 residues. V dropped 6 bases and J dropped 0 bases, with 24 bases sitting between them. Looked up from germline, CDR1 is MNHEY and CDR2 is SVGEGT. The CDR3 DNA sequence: TGTGCCAGCAGCTTTCTCCGGGACAAGGCGGGTTCTAGCAATCAGCCCCAGCATTTT. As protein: CASSFLRDKAGSSNQPQHF.

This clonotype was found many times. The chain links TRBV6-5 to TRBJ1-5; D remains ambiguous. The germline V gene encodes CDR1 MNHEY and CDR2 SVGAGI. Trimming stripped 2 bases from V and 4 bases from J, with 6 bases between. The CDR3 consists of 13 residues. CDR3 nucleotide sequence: TGTGCCAGCAGTTACGACACGAATCAGCCCCAGCATTTT. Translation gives CASSYDTNQPQHF.

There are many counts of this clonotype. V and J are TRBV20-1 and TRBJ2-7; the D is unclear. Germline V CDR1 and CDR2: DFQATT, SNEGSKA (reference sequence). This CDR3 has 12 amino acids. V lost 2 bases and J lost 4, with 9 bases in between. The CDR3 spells CSARKDGYEQYF. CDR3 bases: TGCAGTGCTAGAAAAGACGGTTACGAGCAGTACTTC.

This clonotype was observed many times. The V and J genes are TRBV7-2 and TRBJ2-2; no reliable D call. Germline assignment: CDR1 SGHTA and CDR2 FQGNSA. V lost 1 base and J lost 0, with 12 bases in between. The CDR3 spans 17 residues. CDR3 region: CASSLDANRPNTGELFF. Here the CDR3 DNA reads TGTGCCAGCAGCTTAGACGCTAACCGCCCGAACACCGGGGAGCTGTTTTTT.

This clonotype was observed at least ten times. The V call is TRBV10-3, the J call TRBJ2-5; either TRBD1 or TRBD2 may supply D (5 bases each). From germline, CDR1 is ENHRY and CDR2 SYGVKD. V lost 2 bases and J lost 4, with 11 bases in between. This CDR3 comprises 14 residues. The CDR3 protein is CAISEPRGTETQYF. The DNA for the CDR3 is TGTGCCATCAGTGAGCCGAGGGGTACAGAGACCCAGTACTTC.

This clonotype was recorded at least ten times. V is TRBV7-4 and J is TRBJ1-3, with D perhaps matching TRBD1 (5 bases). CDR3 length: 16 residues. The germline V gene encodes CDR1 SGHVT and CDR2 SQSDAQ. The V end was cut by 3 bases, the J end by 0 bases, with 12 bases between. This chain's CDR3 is CASSFSGTLSGNTIYF. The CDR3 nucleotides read TGTGCCAGCAGCTTTTCTGGGACCCTCTCTGGAAACACCATATATTTT.

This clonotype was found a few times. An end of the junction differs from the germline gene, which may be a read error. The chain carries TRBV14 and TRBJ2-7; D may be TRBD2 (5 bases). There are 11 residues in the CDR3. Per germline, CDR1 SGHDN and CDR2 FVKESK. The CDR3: CASSPDGLLSF. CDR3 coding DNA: TGTGCCAGCAGCCCGGATGGACTTCTGTCCTTC.